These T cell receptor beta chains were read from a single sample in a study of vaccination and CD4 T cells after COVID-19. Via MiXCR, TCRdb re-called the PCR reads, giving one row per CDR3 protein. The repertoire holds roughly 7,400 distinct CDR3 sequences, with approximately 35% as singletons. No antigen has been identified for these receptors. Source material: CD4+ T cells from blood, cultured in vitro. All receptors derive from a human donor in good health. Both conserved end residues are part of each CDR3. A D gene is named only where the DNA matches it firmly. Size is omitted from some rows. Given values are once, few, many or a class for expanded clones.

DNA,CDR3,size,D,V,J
TGTGCCAGCAGTCATATCGGGACTAGCGGGAGCCTCTCCTACGAGCAGTACTTC,CASSHIGTSGSLSYEQYF,.,TRBD2,TRBV6-1,TRBJ2-7
TGTGCCAGCAGCCCACGGGACTTCACAGATACGCAGTATTTT,CASSPRDFTDTQYF,once,.,TRBV7-2,TRBJ2-3
TGTGCCATCATGATGGACACCGGGGAGCTGTTTTTT,CAIMMDTGELFF,few,.,TRBV10-3,TRBJ2-2
TGCGCCAGCAGCCAAGATCGGGGGCTCCGGCGGGAGACCCAGTACTTC,CASSQDRGLRRETQYF,.,.,TRBV4-1,TRBJ2-5
TGTGCCACCAGTGAGAGCGGGGGGCCGGATCTCGATGAGCAGTTCTTC,CATSESGGPDLDEQFF,few,TRBD2,TRBV24-1,TRBJ2-1
TGTGCCAGCAGTGCGATGCGGGGAACTAGCACAGATACGCAGTATTTT,CASSAMRGTSTDTQYF,few,.,TRBV6-1,TRBJ2-3
TGTGCCAGCAGTTCTTTACTAGCGGGAGGCTACGAGCAGTACTTC,CASSSLLAGGYEQYF,.,TRBD2,TRBV27,TRBJ2-7
TGTGCCAGTAGTATGAGTGCCACAAACACTGAAGCTTTCTTT,CASSMSATNTEAFF,few,.,TRBV19,TRBJ1-1
TGCAGTGCTAGATTGCGGGAAAACTACGAGCAGTACTTC,CSARLRENYEQYF,.,.,TRBV20-1,TRBJ2-7
TGCAGTGCTAGTCCAGACAAGAACTCCTACGAGCAGTACTTC,CSASPDKNSYEQYF,few,.,TRBV20-1,TRBJ2-7
TGTGCCAGCAGTTTAAGGCAAATGAACACTGAAGCTTTCTTT,CASSLRQMNTEAFF,.,.,TRBV27,TRBJ1-1
TGCAGTGCTAGTATCGTATCGTCGACCACTGAAGCTTTCTTT,CSASIVSSTTEAFF,few,.,TRBV20-1,TRBJ1-1
TGTGCCAGCAGCTTGGCAAGAGGGACAGGGAGGTTCCCTGAAGCTTTCTTT,CASSLARGTGRFPEAFF,.,TRBD1,TRBV11-2,TRBJ1-1
TGTGCCATCAGGGGTTTGAGTAGCACAGATACGCAGTATTTT,CAIRGLSSTDTQYF,few,.,TRBV10-3,TRBJ2-3
TGCGCCAGCAGTGACAGGGGGGTGGGATCCTACGAGCAGTACTTC,CASSDRGVGSYEQYF,.,.,TRBV10-2,TRBJ2-7
TGTGCCAGCAGTTTACTGCAGGGAGCTATAACTGAAGCTTTCTTT,CASSLLQGAITEAFF,.,.,TRBV28,TRBJ1-1
TGTGCCAGCAGCCAGGGGACAGGGGCTGGAAACACCATATATTTT,CASSQGTGAGNTIYF,.,TRBD1,TRBV7-2,TRBJ1-3
TGCAGCGGGACTAGCGGGACGAGCACAGATACGCAGTATTTT,CSGTSGTSTDTQYF,few,TRBD2,TRBV29-1,TRBJ2-3
TGTGCCAGCACCTCCTCTGGAAAACTGTTTTTT,CASTSSGKLFF,few,.,TRBV6-1,TRBJ1-4
TGTGCCAGCAGCTTTGGTCTGGACAGGCGCTCTAACTATGGCTACACCTTC,CASSFGLDRRSNYGYTF,.,TRBD1,TRBV7-9,TRBJ1-2
TGTGCCAGCAGCTTGGAGGGGGGTGGCGGAAACACCATATATTTT,CASSLEGGGGNTIYF,.,.,TRBV5-4,TRBJ1-3
TGTGCCAGCAGCTTGTTTGATGAGCAGTTCTTC,CASSLFDEQFF,.,.,TRBV7-9,TRBJ2-1
TGTGCCAGCAGCGTAGACAAGACACCTCTTAGGACTAATGAGCAGTTCTTC,CASSVDKTPLRTNEQFF,.,.,TRBV9,TRBJ2-1